These 30 T cell receptor beta chains share one sample of origin, sequenced in a study of cytomegalovirus exposure and HLA in healthy donors. The PCR used 60 Vbeta and 13 Jbeta primers. Clones were read by immunoSEQ multiplex PCR, and TCRdb kept only the in-frame ones, dropping some. The top ten hold 2.5% of the sample, which has under 150,000 clones, 82% seen once. Sequenced input: PBMCs. The receptors here all came from a male donor in good health and CMV-seronegative.

The sample holds one count of this clone. The chain recombines TRBV29-1 with TRBJ1-1, with TRBD1 identical over 9 bases. This CDR3 is built from 13 residues. Trimming removed 6 bases from V and 1 base from J; junction bases left unmatched: 3. CDR1 is SQVTM, CDR2 ANQGSEA, per germline. Written as DNA, the CDR3 is TGCAGCGTGAAGGGACAGGGGAACACTGAAGCTTTCTTT. It encodes CSVKGQGNTEAFF.

This chain joins TRBV6-5 and TRBJ2-5; TRBD2 matches 13 bases. The length of the CDR3 is 14 residues. V dropped 8 bases and J dropped 6; count of bases not matched to a gene: 6. Germline lookup yields CDR1 MNHEY and CDR2 SVGAGI. CDR3 protein: CASGLAGDLKTQYF. The CDR3 coding sequence is TGTGCCAGCGGACTAGCGGGAGATCTGAAGACCCAGTACTTC.

In this sample, this clone turned up once. The chain is built from TRBV7-9 and TRBJ2-1; 13 bases map to TRBD2. Germline V gives CDR1 SEHNR, CDR2 FQNEAQ (reference sequence). This CDR3 is built from 16 residues. The V segment lost 1 base and the J segment 7 bases; nucleotides outside the gene matches: 4. This CDR3 reads CASSLGRGLAGNEQFF. In nucleotides, the CDR3 is TGTGCCAGCAGCTTAGGTCGGGGACTAGCGGGGAATGAGCAGTTCTTC.

The chain combines TRBV18 with TRBJ2-3; no definite D call. Germline assignment: CDR1 KGHSH and CDR2 LQKENI. Deletions cut 0 bases from V and 0 bases from J, with 10 bases between. This CDR3 contains 16 residues. CDR3 sequence (DNA): TGTGCCAGCTCACCACCGTCGGTATCTAGCACAGATACGCAGTATTTT. Amino acids: CASSPPSVSSTDTQYF.

This clone was seen once. The gene calls are TRBV6-6 and TRBJ2-2, with a weak D call TRBD1 (5 bases). Trimming shortened V by 8 bases and J by 1 base, and 14 bases separated the two germline ends. The CDR3 runs 15 residues. Germline CDR1 and CDR2: MNHNY and SVGAGI (reference sequence). The CDR3 coding sequence is TGTGCCAGCCAACAGGTACCGATGAACACCGGGGAGCTGTTTTTT. The encoded protein is CASQQVPMNTGELFF.

The count of this clone is one. The rearrangement joins TRBV2 to TRBJ1-1; TRBD1 agrees at 7 bases. V trimming: 8 bases; J trimming: 6 bases; junction bases outside the gene matches: 9. The CDR3 is 13 residues long. Per the germline V gene, CDR1 is SNHLY and CDR2 is FYNNEI. The CDR3 DNA is TGTGCCAGCCACCCATCAGACAGGGCTGAAGCTTTCTTT. Translating gives CASHPSDRAEAFF.

The chain has TRBV7-3 and TRBJ2-7, with D possibly matching TRBD2 (5 bases). CDR1 and CDR2 (germline): SGHTA, FQGTGA. Trimming removed 2 bases from V and 7 bases from J, with 12 bases in between. This CDR3 contains 13 residues. CDR3 coding DNA: TGTGCCAGCAGCTTAGGCGCGGGCGGAGAGCAGTACTTC. This sequence encodes CASSLGAGGEQYF.

This clone appeared a single time. The chain is built from TRBV29-1 and TRBJ1-2; D unresolved. Deletions cut 3 bases from V and 4 bases from J, with 6 bases between. The CDR3 is 11 amino acids. The germline V gene has CDR1 SQVTM and CDR2 ANQGSEA. CDR3 bases: TGCAGCGTTGACCAGATCTATGGCTACACCTTC. Amino acids: CSVDQIYGYTF.

The chain combines TRBV6-5 with TRBJ1-1; D perhaps matches TRBD1 (6 bases). Deletions cut 6 bases from V and 7 bases from J, with 15 bases between. Germline assignment: CDR1 MNHEY and CDR2 SVGAGI. The CDR3 has 13 residues. The CDR3 reads CASSRGGAFEAFF. CDR3 coding DNA: TGTGCCAGCAGCCGAGGGGGGGCCTTTGAAGCTTTCTTT.

V usage is TRBV7-2 and J usage is TRBJ2-7; tentatively, D is TRBD1 (5 bases). Trimming cost V 1 base and J 3 bases, with 16 bases left between them. The CDR3 has 16 amino acids. Per the germline V gene, CDR1 is SGHTA and CDR2 is FQGNSA. The CDR3 DNA follows: TGTGCCAGCAGCTTAGAAGGACACTTCCAGGGCTACGAGCAGTACTTC. Protein: CASSLEGHFQGYEQYF.

The chain employs TRBV9 and TRBJ1-2; a weak D match, TRBD1 (5 bases). CDR1 is SGDLS, CDR2 YYNGEE, per germline. The CDR3 loop spans 14 amino acids. The ends were cut back, 4 bases at V and 1 base at J, with 11 bases in the middle. The CDR3 here is CASSSSDNNYGYTF. Written as DNA, the CDR3 is TGTGCCAGCAGCTCCTCGGACAATAACTATGGCTACACCTTC.

This clone was seen more than once but under ten times. This chain uses TRBV27 with TRBJ2-7; 8 bases agree with TRBD2. Trimming took 4 bases from V and 1 from J; bases not matched to a gene: 9. This CDR3 contains 16 residues. Germline lookup yields CDR1 MNHEY and CDR2 SMNVEV (reference sequence). The CDR3 spells CASSSHVAGRSYEQYF. DNA of the CDR3: TGTGCCAGCAGTTCCCATGTAGCGGGAAGGTCCTACGAGCAGTACTTC.

This clone was seen just once. The chain has TRBV19 and TRBJ2-1; D gene ambiguous. CDR3 length: 15 residues. Germline V CDR1 and CDR2: LNHDA, SQIVND (reference sequence). V lost 3 bases and J 0 bases, leaving 9 bases between the germline ends. As DNA, the CDR3 is TGTGCCAGTAGTATCCACTTAAACTCCTACAATGAGCAGTTCTTC. Its translation: CASSIHLNSYNEQFF.

This clone has a handful of counts. At the DNA level, this CDR3 is encoded by other sequences in the same sample as well. The genes are TRBV5-4 and TRBJ1-3; TRBD1 matches 10 bases. The junction had 4 bases not matched to a gene; V was cut back by 3 bases and J by 1 base. Germline V gives CDR1 SGHNT, CDR2 YYREEE (reference sequence). The CDR3 spans 16 residues. Here the CDR3 reads CASSSPGQGSGNTIYF. CDR3 nucleotide sequence: TGTGCCAGCAGCTCACCGGGACAGGGGTCTGGAAACACCATATATTTT.

The genes are TRBV6-9 and TRBJ2-5; weak D call: TRBD1 (5 bases). V was trimmed by 4 bases and J by 1 base, leaving 10 bases between them. The CDR3 contains 14 residues. Germline lookup yields CDR1 MNHGY and CDR2 SVAAGI. The CDR3 DNA reads TGTGCCAGCAGTTCGCCGACAGTCCAAGAGACCCAGTACTTC. This translates into CASSSPTVQETQYF.

V and J are TRBV4-1 and TRBJ2-5; TRBD2 might be the D (5 bases). Between the trimmed V and J ends, which lost 0 bases and 2 bases, there was a span of 7 bases. Germline V gives CDR1 MGHRA, CDR2 YSYEKL. The CDR3 loop spans 14 amino acids. Written as DNA, the CDR3 is TGCGCCAGCAGCCAAGAAGCGGCGCAAGAGACCCAGTACTTC. It is translated as CASSQEAAQETQYF.

The table lists this clone with a count of one. The chain carries TRBV10-3 and TRBJ2-5; 9 bases match TRBD1. Germline V CDR1 and CDR2: ENHRY, SYGVKD. J gave up 5 bases and V 3 bases, and 7 bases lay outside the gene matches. The CDR3 covers 15 residues. For the CDR3, the DNA is TGTGCCATCAGTGATGGACAGGGGCAGGCGGAGACCCAGTACTTC. Encoded protein: CAISDGQGQAETQYF.

For the CDR3, the DNA is TGCGCCAGCAGCCAAGATCGCACAGCCAACTATGGCTACACCTTC. This translates into CASSQDRTANYGYTF. This chain uses TRBV4-3 with TRBJ1-2, with D hard to call. CDR3 length: 15 residues. Per the germline V gene, CDR1 is LGHNA and CDR2 is YSLEER. The germline V and J ends were trimmed by 0 bases and 2 bases, with 10 bases remaining between them.

V and J are TRBV28 and TRBJ2-7; a weak D match, TRBD2 (5 bases). Trimming shortened V by 8 bases and J by 5 bases, and 13 bases separated the two germline ends. The CDR3 is made up of 12 amino acids. Germline values: CDR1 MDHEN, CDR2 SYDVKM. DNA of the CDR3: TGTGCCAGCGGTGCTAGCATCCACGAGCAGTACTTC. It encodes CASGASIHEQYF.

The V call is TRBV10-3, the J call TRBJ1-1, with D tentatively TRBD1 (5 bases). CDR1 ENHRY and CDR2 SYGVKD come from the germline V gene. This CDR3 has 13 amino acids. V shed 4 bases and J shed 8 bases, with 14 bases lying between them. CDR3 sequence: CAISGGEIVEAFF. The CDR3, as DNA: TGTGCCATCAGTGGGGGGGAAATCGTCGAAGCTTTCTTT.

With regard to this clone: Other DNA sequences in this sample translate to the same CDR3. V is TRBV5-5 and J is TRBJ1-2; perhaps TRBD1 as D (6 bases). Germline V gives CDR1 SGHKS, CDR2 YYEKEE (reference sequence). The ends were cut back, 1 base at V and 2 bases at J, with 9 bases in the middle. This CDR3 is 14 amino acids long. Here the CDR3 DNA reads TGTGCCAGCAGCTTGAGCCAGGGGAACTATGGCTACACCTTC. Translating gives CASSLSQGNYGYTF.

The chain joins TRBV9 to TRBJ1-6; tentative D call: TRBD1 (6 bases). Trimming removed 1 base from V and 6 bases from J, with 14 bases in between. This CDR3 region has 16 residues. CDR1 is SGDLS, CDR2 YYNGEE, per germline. The chain's CDR3 is CASSVQSGAANSPLHF. The CDR3 DNA reads TGTGCCAGCAGCGTACAATCAGGGGCAGCTAATTCACCCCTCCACTTT. Filled out from reference TRBV9 and TRBJ1-6, the complete variable domain reads DSGVTQTPKHLITATGQRVTLRCSPRSGDLSVYWYQQSLDQGLQFLIQYYNGEERAKGNILERFSAQQFPDLHSELNLSSLELGDSALYFCASSVQSGAANSPLHFGNGTRLTVT.

This clone was seen only a few times. The rearrangement links TRBV7-3 to TRBJ2-7, with D uncertain. CDR1 and CDR2 (germline): SGHTA, FQGTGA. The ends were cut back, 1 base at V and 6 bases at J, with 7 bases in the middle. The CDR3 length is 12 residues. CDR3 nucleotides: TGTGCCAGCAGCTTAAATACGGGCGAGCAGTACTTC. Protein: CASSLNTGEQYF.

The V and J genes are TRBV27 and TRBJ2-1, with 9 bases identical to TRBD2. CDR3 length: 14 amino acids. Trimming took 4 bases from V and 12 from J; bases not matched to a gene: 10. Per germline, CDR1 MNHEY and CDR2 SMNVEV (reference sequence). CDR3 sequence reads: CASSSSSGAFWQFF. In DNA, the CDR3 is TGTGCCAGCAGTTCGTCTAGCGGGGCTTTTTGGCAGTTCTTC.

CDR3 coding DNA: TGTGCCAGCAGCTTAAGAGTGGTAGTTGCAACTAATGAAAAACTGTTTTTT. Its protein is CASSLRVVVATNEKLFF. The chain links TRBV7-2 to TRBJ1-4; no firm D call. This CDR3 is 17 amino acids long. V shed 2 bases and J shed 0 bases, with 13 bases lying between them. Germline V CDR1 and CDR2: SGHTA, FQGNSA. Full variable domain (rest looked up from reference TRBV7-2 and TRBJ1-4): GAGVSQSPSNKVTEKGKDVELRCDPISGHTALYWYRQSLGQGLEFLIYFQGNSAPDKSGLPSDRFSAERTGGSVSTLTIQRTQQEDSAVYLCASSLRVVVATNEKLFFGSGTQLSVL.

V is TRBV30 and J is TRBJ2-7; no firm D call. The germline V gene encodes CDR1 GTSNPN and CDR2 SVGIG (reference sequence). CDR3 length: 14 amino acids. V gave up 2 bases and J gave up 2 bases, with 13 bases separating them. This chain's CDR3 is CAWSPGEPTYEQYF. In DNA, the CDR3 is TGTGCCTGGAGTCCGGGTGAGCCGACCTACGAGCAGTACTTC.

This clone was seen just once. The gene calls are TRBV5-5 and TRBJ2-7; TRBD2 aligns across 8 bases. The CDR3 consists of 15 residues. Trimming cost V 0 bases and J 4 bases; bases outside gene matches: 6. The V gene's germline CDR1 is SGHKS and CDR2 YYEKEE (reference sequence). The CDR3 DNA follows: TGTGCCAGCAGCTTGGGTGGTAGCGGGACTTACGAGCAGTACTTC. This translates into CASSLGGSGTYEQYF.

The chain has TRBV7-9 and TRBJ2-3, with D possibly being TRBD2 (5 bases). This CDR3 is built from 13 residues. The V gene's germline CDR1 is SEHNR and CDR2 FQNEAQ (reference sequence). The V and J ends lost 4 bases and 5 bases respectively, with 10 bases between them. Written as DNA, the CDR3 is TGTGCCAGCAGCTACGGACTGATAGATACGCAGTATTTT. Protein: CASSYGLIDTQYF.

This rearrangement joins TRBV28 to TRBJ1-3, with 8 nucleotides matching TRBD1. V shed 3 bases and J 2 bases; nucleotides not matched to a gene: 0. Germline V gene sequence: CDR1 MDHEN, CDR2 SYDVKM. There are 14 residues in the CDR3. CDR3 DNA: TGTGCCAGCAGTTTGACAGGGGCTGGAAACACCATATATTTT. This encodes CASSLTGAGNTIYF. The full variable domain, rest sourced from reference TRBV28 and TRBJ1-3, is DVKVTQSSRYLVKRTGEKVFLECVQDMDHENMFWYRQDPGLGLRLIYFSYDVKMKEKGDIPEGYSVSREKKERFSLILESASTNQTSMYLCASSLTGAGNTIYFGEGSWLTVV.

The rearrangement links TRBV5-4 to TRBJ2-1; 9 bases fit TRBD2. Germline V gene sequence: CDR1 SGHNT, CDR2 YYREEE (reference sequence). The V gene end was trimmed by 6 bases and the J gene end by 5 bases; junction bases not matched to a gene: 9. The CDR3 extends over 15 amino acids. CDR3 bases: TGTGCCAGCAACCGACGACTAGCGGAGCACAATGAGCAGTTCTTC. Translation: CASNRRLAEHNEQFF.